This T cell receptor beta chain comes out of a study of shared clonotypes between healthy human individuals. Free of recent acute infections or vaccinations, the donors were healthy HIV-negative adults. On this clone itself: A far larger clone differs by one base, so this is likely a read error.

V shed 4 bases and J shed 4 bases, with 13 bases lying between them. The CDR3 runs 13 residues. The germline V gene encodes CDR1 SQVTM and CDR2 ANQGSEA. Several immunoSEQ 96-well plates shared each subset's DNA, each plate a replicate. Measured with immunoSEQ multiplex PCR; TCRdb has only the in-frame clones, and not every one. The table has 450,000 to 500,000 clones, over 70% seen once. This chain connects TRBV29-1 to TRBJ1-1; perhaps TRBD1 as D (6 bases). Sequenced: PBMCs. This sequence originates from a woman aged 40 to 50 in good health. Some clones in this sample may be carry-over from other donors' samples. CDR3 loop: CSVAQGGGTEAFF. In nucleotides, the CDR3 is TGCAGCGTTGCACAGGGCGGCGGCACTGAAGCTTTCTTT.